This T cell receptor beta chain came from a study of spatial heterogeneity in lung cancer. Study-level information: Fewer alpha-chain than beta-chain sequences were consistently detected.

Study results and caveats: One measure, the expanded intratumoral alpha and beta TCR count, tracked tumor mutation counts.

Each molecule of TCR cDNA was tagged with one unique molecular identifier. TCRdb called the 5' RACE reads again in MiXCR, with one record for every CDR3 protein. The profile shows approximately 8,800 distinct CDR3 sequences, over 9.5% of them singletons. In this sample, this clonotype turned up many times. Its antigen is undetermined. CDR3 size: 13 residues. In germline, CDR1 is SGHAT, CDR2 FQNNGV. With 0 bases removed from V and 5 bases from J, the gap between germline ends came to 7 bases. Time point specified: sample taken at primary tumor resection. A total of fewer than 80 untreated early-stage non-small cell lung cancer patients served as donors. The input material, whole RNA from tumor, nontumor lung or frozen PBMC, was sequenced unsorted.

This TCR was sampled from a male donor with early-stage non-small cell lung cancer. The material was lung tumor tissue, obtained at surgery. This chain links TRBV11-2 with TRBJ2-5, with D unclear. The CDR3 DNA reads TGTGCCAGCAGCTTAGAGGACGGGGAGACCCAGTACTTC. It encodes CASSLEDGETQYF.